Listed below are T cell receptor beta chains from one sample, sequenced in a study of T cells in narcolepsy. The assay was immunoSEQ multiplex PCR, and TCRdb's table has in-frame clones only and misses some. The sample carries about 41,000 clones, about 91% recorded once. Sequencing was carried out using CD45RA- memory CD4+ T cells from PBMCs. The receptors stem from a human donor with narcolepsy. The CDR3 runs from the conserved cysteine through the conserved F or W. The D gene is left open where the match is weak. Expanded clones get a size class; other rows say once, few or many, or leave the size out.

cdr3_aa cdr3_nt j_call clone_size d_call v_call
CAWSLGEASGNTIYF TGTGCCTGGAGTTTAGGGGAGGCGAGTGGAAACACCATATATTTT TRBJ1-3 - - TRBV30
CASSRGTFLKGLAGTKETQYF TGCGCCAGCAGTCGAGGGACATTCCTTAAAGGACTAGCGGGAACCAAGGAGACCCAGTACTTC TRBJ2-5 - TRBD2 TRBV5-1
CASSETSGRLNEQYF TGTGCCAGCAGTGAGACTAGCGGGAGATTGAACGAGCAGTACTTC TRBJ2-7 - TRBD2 TRBV28
CASSTGLAGGGTGETQYF TGCGCCAGCAGCACAGGACTAGCGGGAGGGGGTACAGGAGAGACCCAGTACTTC TRBJ2-5 - TRBD2 TRBV5-1
CASSYSPGGPREQFF TGTGCCAGCAGTTACTCACCCGGGGGGCCGCGGGAGCAGTTCTTC TRBJ2-1 - - TRBV6-5
CASSQDPRYNEQFF TGCGCCAGCAGCCAAGATCCCAGATACAATGAGCAGTTCTTC TRBJ2-1 - - TRBV4-1
CASSAGAQVGGNEQFF TGTGCCAGCAGCGCGGGGGCTCAGGTTGGGGGCAATGAGCAGTTCTTC TRBJ2-1 - - TRBV9
CASSLNQDYEQYF TGTGCCAGCAGTCTAAATCAGGACTACGAGCAGTACTTC TRBJ2-7 - - TRBV6-1
CASSQAARGSASPLHF TGCGCCAGCAGCCAAGCGGCCAGGGGGTCGGCTTCACCCCTCCACTTT TRBJ1-6 - TRBD1 TRBV4-3
CASSSIVSDGYTF TGTGCCAGCAGCTCAATTGTGTCCGACGGCTACACCTTC TRBJ1-2 - - TRBV16
CASSSLLGLNQPQHF TGTGCCAGTAGTAGCTTATTGGGATTGAATCAGCCCCAGCATTTT TRBJ1-5 - - TRBV19
CASSVEAGDIQYF TGTGCCAGCAGTGTCGAAGCGGGGGACATTCAGTACTTC TRBJ2-4 - TRBD2 TRBV2
CASSQDFSRVGQHF TGCGCCAGCAGCCAAGATTTTTCCAGGGTAGGCCAGCATTTT TRBJ1-5 - - TRBV4-3
CASSQDEQTNTGELFF TGCGCCAGCAGCCAAGATGAACAGACGAACACCGGGGAGCTGTTTTTT TRBJ2-2 - - TRBV4-3
CATGRPRGGGETQYF TGTGCCACCGGCAGACCTCGGGGGGGCGGAGAGACCCAGTACTTC TRBJ2-5 - TRBD2 TRBV15
CASSSRKGQDYGYTF TGTGCCAGCAGCTCCCGAAAGGGGCAGGACTATGGCTACACCTTC TRBJ1-2 - - TRBV7-6
CASSGRNGWTQYF TGTGCTAGCAGTGGGCGGAACGGCTGGACCCAGTACTTC TRBJ2-5 - - TRBV2
CASMDWETQYF TGTGCCAGTATGGATTGGGAGACCCAGTACTTC TRBJ2-5 - - TRBV19
CASRGDSGELFF TGTGCCAGCAGAGGTGACTCCGGGGAGCTGTTTTTT TRBJ2-2 - - TRBV14
CASSLAGGGYEQYF TGCGCCAGCAGCTTGGCAGGGGGCGGCTACGAGCAGTACTTC TRBJ2-7 few TRBD1 TRBV5-1
CASSLELAGYTDTQYF TGCGCCAGCAGCTTGGAACTAGCGGGATACACAGATACGCAGTATTTT TRBJ2-3 - TRBD2 TRBV5-1
CASGLVLKGHTQYF TGTGCTAGTGGTTTGGTACTTAAGGGGCATACGCAGTATTTT TRBJ2-3 - - TRBV12-5
CASSEAYGYTF TGTGCCAGCAGTGAAGCATACGGCTACACCTTC TRBJ1-2 - - TRBV2
CASTRDYTYQETQYF TGTGCCAGTACCAGGGACTATACGTACCAAGAGACCCAGTACTTC TRBJ2-5 - TRBD2 TRBV19
CASSLYGDRGPGLDTGELFF TGCGCCAGCAGCTTATATGGGGACAGGGGTCCGGGGTTGGACACCGGGGAGCTGTTTTTT TRBJ2-2 - TRBD1 TRBV5-1
CASSSPGLAHYEQYF TGTGCCAGCAGTTCACCGGGACTAGCGCACTACGAGCAGTACTTC TRBJ2-7 - TRBD2 TRBV6-1
CASTDRGSVNEQFF TGTGCCAGTACTGACAGGGGGTCGGTCAATGAGCAGTTCTTC TRBJ2-1 - TRBD1 TRBV19
CASSQAPGESENTIYF TGTGCCAGCAGCCAAGCCCCGGGGGAATCGGAAAACACCATATATTTT TRBJ1-3 - - TRBV14
CASSQYPGTGVGQAFF TGTGCCAGCAGCCAATATCCCGGGACAGGGGTTGGGCAAGCTTTCTTT TRBJ1-1 - TRBD1 TRBV27
CASSLGGWGRTNTEAFF TGTGCCAGCAGCTTAGGTGGATGGGGCCGAACTAACACTGAAGCTTTCTTT TRBJ1-1 - - TRBV11-3
CASSEGGTGGSYNEQFF TGTGCCAGCAGTGAAGGGGGGACAGGAGGATCCTACAATGAGCAGTTCTTC TRBJ2-1 - TRBD1 TRBV2
CASSVGGEGDYEQYF TGTGCCAGCAGCGTAGGAGGGGAAGGGGACTACGAGCAGTACTTC TRBJ2-7 - - TRBV9
CASSVTRLSLGTDTQYF TGTGCCAGTAGTGTAACACGACTAAGTTTGGGCACAGATACGCAGTATTTT TRBJ2-3 - - TRBV19
CASSLRQGDYEQYF TGCGCCAGCAGCTTGAGGCAGGGGGACTACGAGCAGTACTTC TRBJ2-7 once TRBD1 TRBV5-1
CASRQGLAGGNTGELFF TGTGCCAGCAGACAGGGACTAGCGGGGGGGAACACCGGGGAGCTGTTTTTT TRBJ2-2 - TRBD2 TRBV5-4
CASSGRASKDSPLHF TGTGCCAGCAGCGGACGGGCCTCCAAGGATTCACCCCTCCACTTT TRBJ1-6 - - TRBV9
CASVSGGVNEQFF TGTGCCAGTGTCTCGGGGGGGGTTAATGAGCAGTTCTTC TRBJ2-1 - TRBD2 TRBV19
CASSFQTGVGTEAFF TGTGCCAGCAGCTTCCAGACAGGGGTGGGCACTGAAGCTTTCTTT TRBJ1-1 - TRBD1 TRBV5-4
CASSPGLAKNIQYF TGTGCCAGCTCACCCGGACTAGCCAAAAACATTCAGTACTTC TRBJ2-4 once - TRBV18
CASSQTGLGEAQYF TGTGCCAGCAGCCAGACAGGGTTGGGGGAGGCCCAGTACTTC TRBJ2-5 - - TRBV11-2
CASSVEWDRGLGSGNTIYF TGTGCCAGCAGCGTAGAATGGGACAGGGGGCTCGGCTCTGGAAACACCATATATTTT TRBJ1-3 few TRBD1 TRBV9
CASSLGAGGSYEQYF TGTGCCAGCAGTTTAGGGGCGGGGGGCTCCTACGAGCAGTACTTC TRBJ2-7 - TRBD2 TRBV27
CASSEVPGTGKRLFF TGTGCCAGCAGTGAAGTACCCGGGACAGGGAAGAGACTGTTTTTT TRBJ1-4 - TRBD1 TRBV6-1
CASSRTEQETQYF TGCGCCAGCAGCCGGACTGAGCAAGAGACCCAGTACTTC TRBJ2-5 - - TRBV5-1
CASSLTEYNEQFF TGTGCCAGCAGCTTGACAGAGTACAATGAGCAGTTCTTC TRBJ2-1 - - TRBV11-2
CASSSRHGGYQETQYF TGTGCTAGCAGTTCCCGACATGGGGGGTACCAAGAGACCCAGTACTTC TRBJ2-5 once - TRBV7-7
CATSQTGAVVGELFF TGTGCCACCAGCCAGACAGGGGCCGTGGTCGGGGAGCTGTTTTTT TRBJ2-2 - TRBD1 TRBV15
CASSMGGSRDSPLHF TGTGCCAGTAGTATGGGGGGATCGAGGGATTCACCCCTCCACTTT TRBJ1-6 - - TRBV19
CASSSPRASEQYF TGTGCCAGCAGCTCTCCCCGGGCGTCGGAGCAGTACTTC TRBJ2-7 - - TRBV11-3
CASSGKLEGRGETQYF TGTGCCAGCAGTGGGAAACTGGAGGGAAGGGGAGAGACCCAGTACTTC TRBJ2-5 - - TRBV6-1
CASSSQGGTEAFF TGTGCCAGCAGCTCTCAGGGGGGCACTGAAGCTTTCTTT TRBJ1-1 - TRBD1 TRBV11-3
CASTISSYEQYF TGTGCCAGCACCATTAGTAGCTACGAGCAGTACTTC TRBJ2-7 - - TRBV6-1
CASSRTGLNEQFF TGTGCCAGCAGTAGGACAGGGTTGAATGAGCAGTTCTTC TRBJ2-1 once TRBD1 TRBV7-3
CASSRRGPYNEQFF TGTGCCAGCAGCCGGAGGGGTCCCTACAATGAGCAGTTCTTC TRBJ2-1 few - TRBV5-6
CASSLGGLIQETQYF TGTGCCAGCAGCTTAGGGGGACTGATCCAAGAGACCCAGTACTTC TRBJ2-5 - - TRBV11-3
CASSLATNRDSEQYF TGTGCCAGCAGCTTAGCCACAAACAGGGACAGCGAGCAGTACTTC TRBJ2-7 - TRBD1 TRBV11-2
CASSIEPPTSGSRDTQYF TGTGCCAGTAGTATAGAGCCCCCGACTAGCGGGAGTCGAGATACGCAGTATTTT TRBJ2-3 - TRBD2 TRBV19